These T cell receptor beta chains were read from a single sample in a study of technical replicates of blood from a few donors. Measured with immunoSEQ multiplex PCR; TCRdb has only the in-frame clones, and not every one. The sample yields about 82,000 clones, just under 95% seen once. Sequencing used T cells isolated from PBMCs. Receptors originate from a human donor in good health. Both conserved end residues are part of each CDR3. A D gene is named only where the DNA matches it firmly. The listing skips clone size in some rows; elsewhere it reads once, few, many or a size class.

d_call: NA; clone_size: NA; j_call: TRBJ1-1; v_call: TRBV23-1; cdr3_nt: TGCGCCAGCCAGGCCCTCCGTGCTTTCTTT; cdr3_aa: CASQALRAFF
d_call: TRBD1; clone_size: NA; j_call: TRBJ1-1; v_call: TRBV19; cdr3_nt: TGTGCCAGTAGTACCCGACAGGGACGAGGAACTGAAGCTTTCTTT; cdr3_aa: CASSTRQGRGTEAFF
d_call: NA; clone_size: NA; j_call: TRBJ1-1; v_call: TRBV20-1; cdr3_nt: TGCAGTGCCCTAATTACTGAAGCTTTCTTT; cdr3_aa: CSALITEAFF
d_call: NA; clone_size: NA; j_call: TRBJ2-5; v_call: TRBV19; cdr3_nt: TGTGCCAGTACGACTGGCAGAACTTTCCAAGAGACCCAGTACTTC; cdr3_aa: CASTTGRTFQETQYF
d_call: TRBD1; clone_size: NA; j_call: TRBJ1-5; v_call: TRBV5-4; cdr3_nt: TGTGCCAGCAGCTTCGGGGGGACAGGGCACAATCAGCCCCAGCATTTT; cdr3_aa: CASSFGGTGHNQPQHF
d_call: TRBD1; clone_size: NA; j_call: TRBJ2-7; v_call: TRBV2; cdr3_nt: TGTGCCAGCAATCTACGACAGGGCGAGCAGTACTTC; cdr3_aa: CASNLRQGEQYF
d_call: NA; clone_size: NA; j_call: TRBJ2-7; v_call: TRBV6-5; cdr3_nt: TGTGCCAGCAGTCCTCCCGGGAAGTCCTACGAGCAGTACTTC; cdr3_aa: CASSPPGKSYEQYF
d_call: NA; clone_size: NA; j_call: TRBJ2-7; v_call: TRBV19; cdr3_nt: TGTGCCAGTAGTATGCAGGGTTTTTGGGAGCAGTACTTC; cdr3_aa: CASSMQGFWEQYF
d_call: TRBD2; clone_size: NA; j_call: TRBJ2-7; v_call: TRBV5-4; cdr3_nt: TGTGCCAGCAGCCGGACTAGCGGGTACGAGCAGTACTTC; cdr3_aa: CASSRTSGYEQYF
d_call: NA; clone_size: once; j_call: TRBJ2-7; v_call: TRBV4-1; cdr3_nt: TGCGCCAGCAGCCAAAACCCACAGGGCTCCTACGAGCAGTACTTC; cdr3_aa: CASSQNPQGSYEQYF
d_call: NA; clone_size: NA; j_call: TRBJ2-1; v_call: TRBV6-5; cdr3_nt: TGTGCCAGCAGCCAGACTAGGTTCGATGAGCAGTTCTTC; cdr3_aa: CASSQTRFDEQFF
d_call: NA; clone_size: NA; j_call: TRBJ2-5; v_call: TRBV5-5; cdr3_nt: TGTGCCAGCAGCTTCGACAGAGAAGAGACCCAGTACTTC; cdr3_aa: CASSFDREETQYF
d_call: TRBD1; clone_size: NA; j_call: TRBJ2-2; v_call: TRBV5-4; cdr3_nt: TGTGCCAGCAGCTCCGGGACAGGGAGGACCGGGGAGCTGTTTTTT; cdr3_aa: CASSSGTGRTGELFF
d_call: NA; clone_size: NA; j_call: TRBJ2-7; v_call: TRBV6-5; cdr3_nt: TGTGCCAGCAGTTACCTGGGACACAACTACGAGCAGTACTTC; cdr3_aa: CASSYLGHNYEQYF
d_call: NA; clone_size: NA; j_call: TRBJ2-2; v_call: TRBV5-1; cdr3_nt: TGCGCCAGCAGCTTGGGCACGGTACTCGGGGAGCTGTTTTTT; cdr3_aa: CASSLGTVLGELFF
d_call: TRBD1; clone_size: NA; j_call: TRBJ1-1; v_call: TRBV19; cdr3_nt: TGTGCCAGTAGTACACAAACGGGACAGGGGAACACTGAAGCTTTCTTT; cdr3_aa: CASSTQTGQGNTEAFF
d_call: TRBD1; clone_size: once; j_call: TRBJ1-2; v_call: TRBV27; cdr3_nt: TGTGCCAGCAGGGGACAGGCATCTATCAACTATGGCTACACCTTC; cdr3_aa: CASRGQASINYGYTF
d_call: NA; clone_size: NA; j_call: TRBJ1-2; v_call: TRBV19; cdr3_nt: TGTGCCAGTAGACAGGGCTATGGCTACACCTTC; cdr3_aa: CASRQGYGYTF
d_call: NA; clone_size: few; j_call: TRBJ2-2; v_call: TRBV27; cdr3_nt: TGTGCCAGCAGTACCAACCGGGACACAAACACCGGGGAGCTGTTTTTT; cdr3_aa: CASSTNRDTNTGELFF
d_call: NA; clone_size: NA; j_call: TRBJ1-1; v_call: TRBV25-1; cdr3_nt: TGTGCCAGCAGTGCCGGAGGGGCAACTGAAGCTTTCTTT; cdr3_aa: CASSAGGATEAFF
d_call: TRBD1; clone_size: once; j_call: TRBJ1-5; v_call: TRBV12-5; cdr3_nt: TGTGCTAGTGGTTTAGGGACAGCAGATCAGCCCCAGCATTTT; cdr3_aa: CASGLGTADQPQHF
d_call: NA; clone_size: NA; j_call: TRBJ2-1; v_call: TRBV21-1; cdr3_nt: TGTGCCAGCAGCAAAGGAGGGCTTGTGGATTATGAGCAGTTCTTC; cdr3_aa: CASSKGGLVDYEQFF
d_call: NA; clone_size: NA; j_call: TRBJ1-1; v_call: TRBV5-1; cdr3_nt: TGCGCCAGCAGCGAATATGGACAGCGAATCACTGAAGCTTTCTTT; cdr3_aa: CASSEYGQRITEAFF
d_call: NA; clone_size: NA; j_call: TRBJ2-7; v_call: TRBV27; cdr3_nt: TGTGCCAGCAGTTTAGGACAGAGCTACGAGCAGTACTTC; cdr3_aa: CASSLGQSYEQYF
d_call: TRBD1; clone_size: NA; j_call: TRBJ2-7; v_call: TRBV25-1; cdr3_nt: TGTGCCAGCAGAGGGACAGCCTACGAGCAGTACTTC; cdr3_aa: CASRGTAYEQYF
d_call: NA; clone_size: NA; j_call: TRBJ2-1; v_call: TRBV27; cdr3_nt: TGTGCCAGCAGTGGTCCGTTGGGGGGCAATGAGCAGTTCTTC; cdr3_aa: CASSGPLGGNEQFF
d_call: TRBD1; clone_size: NA; j_call: TRBJ1-1; v_call: TRBV2; cdr3_nt: TGTGCCAGCAGGGTGGGACAGGCGGTTGAAGCTTTCTTT; cdr3_aa: CASRVGQAVEAFF
d_call: NA; clone_size: NA; j_call: TRBJ1-4; v_call: TRBV28; cdr3_nt: TGTGCCAGCAGTTTAGGGGTCAGGGTTAATGAAAAACTGTTTTTT; cdr3_aa: CASSLGVRVNEKLFF
d_call: TRBD2; clone_size: once; j_call: TRBJ2-7; v_call: TRBV7-9; cdr3_nt: TGTGCCAGCAGCTTAAGGACTAGCTCCTACGAGCAGTACTTC; cdr3_aa: CASSLRTSSYEQYF
d_call: NA; clone_size: NA; j_call: TRBJ1-2; v_call: TRBV30; cdr3_nt: TGTGCCTGGAGTGGCCCCGGAGGCGCGGAGGGCTACACCTTC; cdr3_aa: CAWSGPGGAEGYTF
d_call: NA; clone_size: few; j_call: TRBJ2-7; v_call: TRBV7-9; cdr3_nt: TGTGCCAGCAGTTCCGTTGGGAGTACCATCTACGAGCAGTACTTC; cdr3_aa: CASSSVGSTIYEQYF
d_call: TRBD1; clone_size: NA; j_call: TRBJ2-3; v_call: TRBV15; cdr3_nt: TGTGCCACCAGCTCAGGGACAGCTCTTCTATTCACAGATACGCAGTATTTT; cdr3_aa: CATSSGTALLFTDTQYF
d_call: TRBD2; clone_size: NA; j_call: TRBJ2-1; v_call: TRBV19; cdr3_nt: TGTGCCAGTACCAGACTAGCGTCAGACAATGAGCAGTTCTTC; cdr3_aa: CASTRLASDNEQFF
d_call: NA; clone_size: NA; j_call: TRBJ2-7; v_call: TRBV19; cdr3_nt: TGTGCCAGTAGTATCCCGGGACTCTCCTACGAGCAGTACTTC; cdr3_aa: CASSIPGLSYEQYF
d_call: NA; clone_size: NA; j_call: TRBJ2-7; v_call: TRBV6-5; cdr3_nt: TGTGCCAGCAATTGGAGGGGGGGCTACGAGCAGTACTTC; cdr3_aa: CASNWRGGYEQYF